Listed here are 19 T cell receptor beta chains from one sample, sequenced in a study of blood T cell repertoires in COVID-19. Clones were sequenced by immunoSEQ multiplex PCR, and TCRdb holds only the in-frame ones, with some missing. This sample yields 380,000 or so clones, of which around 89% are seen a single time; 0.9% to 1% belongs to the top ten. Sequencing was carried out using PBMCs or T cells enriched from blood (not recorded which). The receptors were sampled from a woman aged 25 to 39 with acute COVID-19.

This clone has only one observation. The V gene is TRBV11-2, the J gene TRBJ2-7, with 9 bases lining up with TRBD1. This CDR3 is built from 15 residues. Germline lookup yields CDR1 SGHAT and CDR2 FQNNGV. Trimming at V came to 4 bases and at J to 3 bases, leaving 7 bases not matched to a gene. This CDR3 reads CASSSGTGISYEQYF. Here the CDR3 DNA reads TGTGCCAGCAGCTCCGGGACAGGGATAAGCTACGAGCAGTACTTC.

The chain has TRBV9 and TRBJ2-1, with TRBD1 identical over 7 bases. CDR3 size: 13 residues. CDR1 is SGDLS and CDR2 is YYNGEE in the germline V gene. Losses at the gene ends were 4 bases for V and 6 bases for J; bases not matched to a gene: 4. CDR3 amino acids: CASSSRQGNEQFF. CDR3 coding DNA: TGTGCCAGCAGCTCCCGACAGGGCAATGAGCAGTTCTTC.

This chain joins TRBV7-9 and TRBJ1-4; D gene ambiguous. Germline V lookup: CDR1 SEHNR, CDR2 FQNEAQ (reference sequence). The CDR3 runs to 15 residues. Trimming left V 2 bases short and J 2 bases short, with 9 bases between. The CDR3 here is CASSLRGQTNEKLFF. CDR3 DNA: TGTGCCAGCAGCTTAAGAGGTCAGACTAATGAAAAACTGTTTTTT.

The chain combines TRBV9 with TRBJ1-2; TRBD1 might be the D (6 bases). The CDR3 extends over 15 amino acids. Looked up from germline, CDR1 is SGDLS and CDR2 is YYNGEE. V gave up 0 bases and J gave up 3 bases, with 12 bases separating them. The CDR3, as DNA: TGTGCCAGCAGCGTAGCGCCAGGGGCTGACTATGGCTACACCTTC. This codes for CASSVAPGADYGYTF.

In nucleotides, the CDR3 is TGTGCCAGCAGCTCCACGCGTAAGACTAGCGGCCGCACAGATACGCAGTATTTT. Its protein product is CASSSTRKTSGRTDTQYF. V and J are TRBV7-8 and TRBJ2-3; TRBD2 matches at 9 bases. The V gene's germline CDR1 is SGHVS and CDR2 FQNEAQ. This CDR3 contains 18 residues. The trim removed 4 bases at V and 1 base at J, leaving 12 bases unmatched.

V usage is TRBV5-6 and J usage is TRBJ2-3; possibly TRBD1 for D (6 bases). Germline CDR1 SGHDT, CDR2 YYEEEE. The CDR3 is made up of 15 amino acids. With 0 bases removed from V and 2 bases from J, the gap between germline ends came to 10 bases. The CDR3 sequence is CASSLEGGITDTQYF. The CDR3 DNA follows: TGTGCCAGCAGCTTGGAAGGGGGAATCACAGATACGCAGTATTTT.

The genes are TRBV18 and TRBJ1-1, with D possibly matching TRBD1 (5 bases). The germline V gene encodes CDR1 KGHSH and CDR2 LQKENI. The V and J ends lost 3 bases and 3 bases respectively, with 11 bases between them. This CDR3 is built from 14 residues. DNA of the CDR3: TGTGCCAGCTCACCGTCCAGGGCGGACACTGAAGCTTTCTTT. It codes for CASSPSRADTEAFF.

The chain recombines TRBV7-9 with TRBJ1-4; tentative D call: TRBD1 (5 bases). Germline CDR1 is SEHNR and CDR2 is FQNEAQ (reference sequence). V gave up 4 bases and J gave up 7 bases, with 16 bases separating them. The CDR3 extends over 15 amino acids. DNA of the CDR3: TGTGCCAGCAGCTCGTCCGGGACTATCGCTGAAAAACTGTTTTTT. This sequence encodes CASSSSGTIAEKLFF. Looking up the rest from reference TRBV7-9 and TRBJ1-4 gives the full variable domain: DTGVSQNPRHKITKRGQNVTFRCDPISEHNRLYWYRQTLGQGPEFLTYFQNEAQLEKSRLLSDRFSAERPKGSFSTLEIQRTEQGDSAMYLCASSSSGTIAEKLFFGSGTQLSVL.

CDR3 sequence (DNA): TGCGCCAGCAGCTTTGGACAGGGTGGTTACTATGGCTACACCTTC. Its translation is CASSFGQGGYYGYTF. The chain uses TRBV5-1 and TRBJ1-2; 8 bases line up with TRBD1. Germline lookup yields CDR1 SGHRS and CDR2 YFSETQ. With 2 bases clipped from V and 3 bases from J, the junction kept 6 bases outside the gene matches. The CDR3 spans 15 residues.

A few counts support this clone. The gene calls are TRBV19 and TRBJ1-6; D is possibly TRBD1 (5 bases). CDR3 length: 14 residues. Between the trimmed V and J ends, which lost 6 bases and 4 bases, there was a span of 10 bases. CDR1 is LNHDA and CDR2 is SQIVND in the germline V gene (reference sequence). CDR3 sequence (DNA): TGTGCCAGTAGCTCAGGGCAGTATAATTCACCCCTCCACTTT. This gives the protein CASSSGQYNSPLHF.

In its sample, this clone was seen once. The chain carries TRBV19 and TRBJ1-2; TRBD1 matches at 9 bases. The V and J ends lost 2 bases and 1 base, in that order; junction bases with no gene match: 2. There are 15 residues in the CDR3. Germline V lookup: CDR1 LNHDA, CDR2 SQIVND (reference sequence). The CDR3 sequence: CASSIRTGDNYGYTF. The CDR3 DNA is TGTGCCAGTAGTATAAGGACAGGGGATAACTATGGCTACACCTTC.

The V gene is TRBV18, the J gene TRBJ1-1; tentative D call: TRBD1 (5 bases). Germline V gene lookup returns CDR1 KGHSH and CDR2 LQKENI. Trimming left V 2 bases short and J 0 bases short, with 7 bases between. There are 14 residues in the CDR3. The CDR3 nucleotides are TGTGCCAGCTCACCATTCAGGGTGAACACTGAAGCTTTCTTT. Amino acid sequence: CASSPFRVNTEAFF. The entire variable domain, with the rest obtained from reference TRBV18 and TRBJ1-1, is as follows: NAGVMQNPRHLVRRRGQEARLRCSPMKGHSHVYWYRQLPEEGLKFMVYLQKENIIDESGMPKERFSAEFPKEGPSILRIQQVVRGDSAAYFCASSPFRVNTEAFFGQGTRLTVV.

The DNA for the CDR3 is TGTGCCTGGAGTCGAGGTAAAACAGGGAGCTCTGGAAACACCATATATTTT. Protein sequence: CAWSRGKTGSSGNTIYF. The V call is TRBV30, the J call TRBJ1-3, with D perhaps matching TRBD1 (6 bases). V lost 2 bases and J lost 0, with 17 bases in between. Germline CDR1 is GTSNPN and CDR2 is SVGIG (reference sequence). The CDR3 is made up of 17 amino acids.

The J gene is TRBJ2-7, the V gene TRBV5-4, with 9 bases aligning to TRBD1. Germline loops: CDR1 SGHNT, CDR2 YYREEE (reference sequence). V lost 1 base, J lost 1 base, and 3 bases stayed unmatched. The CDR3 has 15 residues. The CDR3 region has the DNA TGTGCCAGCAGCTTGCTGACAGGGGGATCCTACGAGCAGTACTTC. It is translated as CASSLLTGGSYEQYF.

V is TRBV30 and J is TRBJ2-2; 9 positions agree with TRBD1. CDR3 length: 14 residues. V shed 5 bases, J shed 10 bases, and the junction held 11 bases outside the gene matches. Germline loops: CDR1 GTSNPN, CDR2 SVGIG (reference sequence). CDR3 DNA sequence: TGTGCCTGGGCCAACGTACAGGGGGCGGTGGAGCTGTTTTTT. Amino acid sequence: CAWANVQGAVELFF.

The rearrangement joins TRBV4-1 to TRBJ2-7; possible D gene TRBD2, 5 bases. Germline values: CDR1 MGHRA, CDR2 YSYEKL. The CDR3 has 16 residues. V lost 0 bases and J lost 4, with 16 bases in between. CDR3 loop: CASSQDPPPLEYEQYF. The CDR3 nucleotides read TGCGCCAGCAGCCAAGATCCCCCCCCACTAGAATACGAGCAGTACTTC.

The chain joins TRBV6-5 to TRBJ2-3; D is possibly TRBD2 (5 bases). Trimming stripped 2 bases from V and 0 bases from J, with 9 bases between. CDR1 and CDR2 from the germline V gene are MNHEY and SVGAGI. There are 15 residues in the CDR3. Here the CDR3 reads CASSYRASSTDTQYF. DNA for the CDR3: TGTGCCAGCAGTTACAGGGCTAGCAGCACAGATACGCAGTATTTT.

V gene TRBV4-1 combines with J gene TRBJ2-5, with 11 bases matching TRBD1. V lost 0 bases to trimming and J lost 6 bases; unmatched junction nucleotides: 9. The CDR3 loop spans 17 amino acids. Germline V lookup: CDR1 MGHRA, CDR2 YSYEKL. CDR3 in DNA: TGCGCCAGCAGCCAAGATTTGCACGGGACAGGGGGTAAGACCCAGTACTTC. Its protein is CASSQDLHGTGGKTQYF.

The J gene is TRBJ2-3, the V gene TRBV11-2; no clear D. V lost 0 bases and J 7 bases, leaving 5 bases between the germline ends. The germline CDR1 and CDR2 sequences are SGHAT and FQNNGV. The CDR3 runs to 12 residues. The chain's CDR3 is CASSLEQNTQYF. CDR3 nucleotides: TGTGCCAGCAGCTTAGAACAAAATACGCAGTATTTT. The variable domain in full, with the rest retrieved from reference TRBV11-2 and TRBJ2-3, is EAGVAQSPRYKIIEKRQSVAFWCNPISGHATLYWYQQILGQGPKLLIQFQNNGVVDDSQLPKDRFSAERLKGVDSTLKIQPAKLEDSAVYLCASSLEQNTQYFGPGTRLTVL.